Listed here are 30 T cell receptor beta chains from one sample, sequenced in a study of shared clonotypes between healthy human individuals (dated by TCRdb to the early 2020s). Libraries came from the immunoSEQ multiplex PCR assay. What TCRdb holds here is the immuneACCESS table cut down to in-frame rearrangements. Part of the clones is not present; checked against another copy, under half of the missing clones reflect an unresolved V gene, and the others are unexplained. In this sample the table shows some 2,000,000 clones, around 95% of which occur a single time. The leading ten clones occupy roughly 0.13% of the sample. Sequencing was done on a sample of naive CD4+ T cells sorted from blood. This sample's cell subset or site label indicates: CD45RA+ positively selected. All receptors derive from a man aged 18 to 30 in good health.

The chain has TRBV11-2 and TRBJ1-3; D uncertain. This CDR3 spans 11 amino acids. Trimming took 1 base from V and 10 from J, leaving 5 bases between them. Germline assignment: CDR1 SGHAT and CDR2 FQNNGV. CDR3 DNA: TGTGCCAGCAGCTTAGGTGATACCATATATTTT. Protein sequence: CASSLGDTIYF.

This clone was counted a single time. The V gene is TRBV5-1, the J gene TRBJ2-3; perhaps TRBD2 as D (7 bases). The CDR3 extends over 13 amino acids. V was cut by 6 bases and J by 2 bases, with 10 bases left in between. The germline V gene encodes CDR1 SGHRS and CDR2 YFSETQ. In DNA form, the CDR3 reads TGCGCCAGCAATCGGGGGGCCACAGATACGCAGTATTTT. Protein product: CASNRGATDTQYF.

This clone turned up a few times. This sequence joins TRBV6-1 and TRBJ1-5, with D unclear. Deletions cut 4 bases from V and 0 bases from J, with 4 bases between. Germline CDR1 and CDR2: MNHNS and SASEGT. The CDR3 has 13 residues. The CDR3 loop is CASSADSNQPQHF. CDR3 DNA: TGTGCCAGCAGTGCCGATAGCAATCAGCCCCAGCATTTT.

This chain uses TRBV13 with TRBJ2-2; D is undetermined. Germline V gene data show CDR1 as PRHDT and CDR2 as FYEKMQ (reference sequence). Trimming took off 3 bases at V and 4 bases at J, with 9 bases between the two ends. The CDR3 contains 14 residues. The CDR3 loop is CASSFPRSTGELFF. CDR3 DNA: TGTGCCAGCAGCTTTCCGAGAAGCACCGGGGAGCTGTTTTTT.

The chain recombines TRBV19 with TRBJ1-1, with TRBD1 matching 8 bases. The germline CDR1 and CDR2 sequences are LNHDA and SQIVND (reference sequence). The CDR3 contains 12 residues. Trimming cost V 8 bases and J 5 bases; bases outside gene matches: 4. Written as DNA, the CDR3 is TGTGCCAGTCAGGGGGCAGGGACTGAAGCTTTCTTT. It is translated as CASQGAGTEAFF.

Concerning this clone itself: Other DNA sequences from this sample encode an identical CDR3 as well. The CDR3: CASGQETQYF. CDR3 sequence (DNA): TGTGCCAGCGGCCAAGAGACCCAGTACTTC. The V call is TRBV27, the J call TRBJ2-5; no clear D gene. CDR3 length: 10 amino acids. Trimming cost V 8 bases and J 1 base, with 2 bases left between them. CDR1 and CDR2 from the germline V gene are MNHEY and SMNVEV (reference sequence).

This rearrangement joins TRBV7-6 to TRBJ2-7; the match to TRBD2 covers 12 bases. Germline assignment: CDR1 SGHVS and CDR2 FNYEAQ. The CDR3 has 17 residues. Unmatched junction bases numbered 12, after V lost 1 base and J lost 8 bases. The CDR3 sequence: CASSLGGGLAGGRQQYF. CDR3 nucleotide sequence: TGTGCCAGCAGCTTAGGAGGGGGTCTAGCGGGAGGGCGTCAGCAGTACTTC.

This clone was seen more than once but under ten times. The chain recombines TRBV2 with TRBJ1-1; tentative D call: TRBD1 (6 bases). Trimming removed 6 bases from V and 6 bases from J, with 17 bases in between. The germline V gene has CDR1 SNHLY and CDR2 FYNNEI. This CDR3 has 14 residues. CDR3 coding DNA: TGTGCCAGCAGGGGGACGAGACAGGAGCCTGAAGCTTTCTTT. Translating gives CASRGTRQEPEAFF.

About this clone itself: Within the sample, other DNA sequences also encode this same CDR3. J is TRBJ2-5 and V is TRBV5-1; D call uncertain. The V and J ends lost 3 bases and 1 base respectively, with 7 bases between them. Germline-derived CDR1 and CDR2 are SGHRS and YFSETQ. CDR3 length: 13 amino acids. As DNA, the CDR3 is TGCGCCAGCAGCTGGGGAACCCAAGAGACCCAGTACTTC. Protein product: CASSWGTQETQYF. The whole variable domain, remainder taken from reference TRBV5-1 and TRBJ2-5, is KAGVTQTPRYLIKTRGQQVTLSCSPISGHRSVSWYQQTPGQGLQFLFEYFSETQRNKGNFPGRFSGRQFSNSRSEMNVSTLELGDSALYLCASSWGTQETQYFGPGTRLLVL.

This CDR3 is CASSFTGTALETQYF. CDR3 nucleotides: TGTGCCAGCAGCTTCACCGGGACAGCTTTAGAGACCCAGTACTTC. The chain has TRBV9 and TRBJ2-5; the match to TRBD1 covers 7 bases. Germline CDR1 SGDLS, CDR2 YYNGEE. The CDR3 has 15 residues. V lost 4 bases, J lost 4 bases, and 10 bases stayed unmatched. Using reference TRBV9 and TRBJ2-5 for the parts outside the CDR3, the full variable domain is DSGVTQTPKHLITATGQRVTLRCSPRSGDLSVYWYQQSLDQGLQFLIQYYNGEERAKGNILERFSAQQFPDLHSELNLSSLELGDSALYFCASSFTGTALETQYFGPGTRLLVL.

The sample holds a few counts of this clone. The rearrangement links TRBV2 to TRBJ1-1; D not certain. The germline V gene has CDR1 SNHLY and CDR2 FYNNEI. This CDR3 is 11 amino acids long. With 8 bases removed from V and 1 base from J, the gap between germline ends came to 5 bases. DNA for the CDR3: TGTGCCAGCCTTGAGAACACTGAAGCTTTCTTT. Residues: CASLENTEAFF.

The chain has TRBV10-3 and TRBJ1-2; perhaps TRBD1 as D (6 bases). The CDR3 sequence is 15 residues long. Trimming removed 10 bases from V and 8 bases from J, with 26 bases in between. Germline V gene lookup returns CDR1 ENHRY and CDR2 SYGVKD. Here the CDR3 reads CATDNSQTGSGGYTF. The CDR3 DNA reads as TGTGCCACCGATAACTCACAAACAGGGTCAGGCGGCTACACCTTC.

The chain couples TRBV10-1 to TRBJ2-1; 7 nucleotides align to TRBD1. The J segment lost 7 bases and the V segment lost 4 bases, leaving 13 bases of the junction unmatched. The CDR3 extends over 16 amino acids. Germline assignment: CDR1 WNHNN and CDR2 SYGVQD (reference sequence). The CDR3 here is CASSGVETGSLNEQFF. Written as DNA, the CDR3 is TGCGCCAGCAGTGGGGTTGAGACAGGGTCCCTAAATGAGCAGTTCTTC.

A word on this clone: Germline and junction disagree at one end, which may indicate a read error. The chain employs TRBV29-1 and TRBJ2-2, with D possibly being TRBD1 or TRBD2 (5 bases each). This CDR3 contains 16 residues. The germline CDR1 and CDR2 sequences are SQVTM and ANQGSEA. CDR3 coding DNA: TGCGGCGTCAGGAAACCGGGACCCAGGAACACCGGGGAGCTGTTTTTT. Protein product: CGVRKPGPRNTGELFF.

With regard to this clone: This same CDR3 is encoded by further DNA sequences in the sample. This chain joins TRBV6-5 and TRBJ2-2; D remains unclear. CDR3 length: 11 amino acids. Per the germline V gene, CDR1 is MNHEY and CDR2 is SVGAGI. The V and J ends lost 4 bases and 8 bases respectively, with 5 bases between them. In nucleotides, the CDR3 is TGTGCCAGCAGTTCAACGGGGGAGCTGTTTTTT. Translated, it gives CASSSTGELFF.

In this sample, this clone turned up once. The chain links TRBV19 to TRBJ1-1; 10 nucleotides agree with TRBD1. CDR3 length equals 16 residues. From germline, CDR1 is LNHDA and CDR2 SQIVND (reference sequence). The J segment lost 3 bases and the V segment lost 4 bases, leaving 8 bases of the junction unmatched. The CDR3 reads CASSTSPGQGHTEAFF. The CDR3 DNA follows: TGTGCCAGTAGTACCAGCCCGGGACAGGGGCACACTGAAGCTTTCTTT.

This rearrangement joins TRBV4-2 to TRBJ2-7, with 10 bases aligning to TRBD1. V lost 4 bases, J lost 3 bases, and 9 bases stayed unmatched. Germline CDR1 LGHNA, CDR2 YNFKEQ. This CDR3 region has 16 residues. CDR3 bases: TGTGCCAGCAGCCTTTCCCACGGGACAGGGGTCTACGAGCAGTACTTC. Its protein product is CASSLSHGTGVYEQYF.

CDR3 sequence reads: CAWAGTAYNEQFF. As DNA, the CDR3 is TGTGCCTGGGCGGGGACTGCGTACAATGAGCAGTTCTTC. The chain employs TRBV30 and TRBJ2-1, with D possibly TRBD2 on 6 matching bases. The germline gives CDR1 GTSNPN, CDR2 SVGIG (reference sequence). This CDR3 is 13 amino acids long. V lost 5 bases and J lost 4, with 12 bases in between.

This clone appeared once. The chain uses TRBV28 and TRBJ1-2; unclear D gene. CDR1 is MDHEN and CDR2 is SYDVKM in the germline V gene. The CDR3 contains 16 residues. V lost 2 bases, J lost 2 bases, and 15 bases lay in between. Here the CDR3 DNA reads TGTGCCAGCAGTTTAGGTGTGGTGGGCGGGAACTATGGCTACACCTTC. Translating it yields CASSLGVVGGNYGYTF.

The chain has TRBV11-2 and TRBJ2-1, with D perhaps TRBD2 (5 bases). With 5 bases removed from V and 12 bases from J, the gap between germline ends came to 14 bases. Germline CDR1 SGHAT, CDR2 FQNNGV. This CDR3 is 12 amino acids long. The CDR3 sequence is CASSHYGVGQFF. Here the CDR3 DNA reads TGTGCCAGCAGCCACTACGGGGTAGGGCAGTTCTTC.

The chain has TRBV29-1 and TRBJ1-2; no firm D call. The CDR3 length is 14 residues. Per germline, CDR1 SQVTM and CDR2 ANQGSEA. Trimming removed 6 bases at V and 1 base at J, with 15 bases between. This chain's CDR3 is CSVDYTDYNYGYTF. CDR3 nucleotides: TGCAGCGTAGACTACACAGATTATAACTATGGCTACACCTTC.

The chain recombines TRBV19 with TRBJ2-1, with 11 bases identical to TRBD2. This CDR3 has 16 residues. Germline-derived CDR1 and CDR2 are LNHDA and SQIVND (reference sequence). With 7 bases clipped from V and 6 bases from J, the junction kept 11 bases outside the gene matches. CDR3 nucleotide sequence: TGTGCCAGTAAAGGGGCTAGCGGGAGGTCGGTCAATGAGCAGTTCTTC. Its protein product is CASKGASGRSVNEQFF.

The chain has TRBV4-1 and TRBJ2-2, with a weak D call TRBD1 (6 bases). Germline assignment: CDR1 MGHRA and CDR2 YSYEKL. The CDR3 runs 13 residues. V gave up 1 base and J gave up 7 bases, with 7 bases separating them. The CDR3 spells CASSQGGHGELFF. The CDR3 DNA is TGCGCCAGCAGCCAAGGGGGGCACGGGGAGCTGTTTTTT.

The V call is TRBV10-3, the J call TRBJ2-5; 14 bases are shared with TRBD2. CDR1 is ENHRY and CDR2 is SYGVKD in the germline V gene. After removal of 10 bases from V and 2 bases from J, the junction contained 3 bases not matched to a gene. The CDR3 length is 14 residues. The CDR3 region has the DNA TGTGCCACCGGGACTAGCGGGAGTCAAGAGACCCAGTACTTC. Amino acids: CATGTSGSQETQYF.

A remark on this clone: This same CDR3 is encoded by further DNA sequences in the sample. V gene TRBV2 combines with J gene TRBJ1-4; D remains ambiguous. Trimming removed 1 base from V and 7 bases from J, with 10 bases in between. The CDR3 covers 14 residues. From germline, CDR1 is SNHLY and CDR2 FYNNEI. CDR3 DNA sequence: TGTGCCAGCAGTGAAGAAAGGGTGGGTGAAAAACTGTTTTTT. Its protein product is CASSEERVGEKLFF. Together with reference TRBV2 and TRBJ1-4, the CDR3 gives the full variable domain: EPEVTQTPSHQVTQMGQEVILRCVPISNHLYFYWYRQILGQKVEFLVSFYNNEISEKSEIFDDQFSVERPDGSNFTLKIRSTKLEDSAMYFCASSEERVGEKLFFGSGTQLSVL.

The V and J genes are TRBV7-9 and TRBJ2-7; 10 bases align to TRBD1. CDR1 is SEHNR and CDR2 is FQNEAQ in the germline V gene (reference sequence). The CDR3 contains 18 residues. V trimming: 1 base; J trimming: 7 bases; junction bases outside the gene matches: 16. For the CDR3, the DNA is TGTGCCAGCAGCTTAGAGATCACTATAGGGACAGGGGAAAGGGAGCAGTACTTC. This encodes CASSLEITIGTGEREQYF.

The chain carries TRBV5-4 and TRBJ2-1, with 9 nucleotides matching TRBD2. The V gene's germline CDR1 is SGHNT and CDR2 YYREEE (reference sequence). The CDR3 length is 18 residues. Trimming removed 0 bases from V and 7 bases from J; junction bases left unmatched: 14. CDR3 amino acids: CASSLGVLAGEATNEQFF. CDR3 sequence (DNA): TGTGCCAGCAGCTTGGGGGTATTAGCGGGAGAGGCTACGAATGAGCAGTTCTTC.

The chain employs TRBV30 and TRBJ2-3, with D possibly being TRBD2 (6 bases). Germline loops: CDR1 GTSNPN, CDR2 SVGIG (reference sequence). The CDR3 runs to 15 residues. V dropped 4 bases and J dropped 2 bases, with 16 bases sitting between them. The chain's CDR3 is CAWTLAVRATDTQYF. The DNA for the CDR3 is TGTGCCTGGACCTTAGCGGTACGCGCCACAGATACGCAGTATTTT.

The chain carries TRBV19 and TRBJ1-2; TRBD1 might be the D (6 bases). V lost 1 base to trimming and J lost 13 bases, with 19 bases between them. Germline V gene data show CDR1 as LNHDA and CDR2 as SQIVND (reference sequence). This CDR3 has 14 residues. The CDR3 protein is CASSIGDTKYVGTF. The CDR3 coding sequence is TGTGCCAGTAGTATAGGGGACACGAAGTATGTCGGCACCTTC.

This chain connects TRBV11-2 to TRBJ2-7; 7 bases are a match to TRBD1. The CDR3 runs 17 residues. CDR1 and CDR2 from the germline V gene are SGHAT and FQNNGV. Trimming removed 3 bases from V and 3 bases from J; junction bases left unmatched: 14. The CDR3 nucleotides are TGTGCCAGCAGCTTGACAACTGCCGGGACAGCTAACTACGAGCAGTACTTC. It specifies CASSLTTAGTANYEQYF.